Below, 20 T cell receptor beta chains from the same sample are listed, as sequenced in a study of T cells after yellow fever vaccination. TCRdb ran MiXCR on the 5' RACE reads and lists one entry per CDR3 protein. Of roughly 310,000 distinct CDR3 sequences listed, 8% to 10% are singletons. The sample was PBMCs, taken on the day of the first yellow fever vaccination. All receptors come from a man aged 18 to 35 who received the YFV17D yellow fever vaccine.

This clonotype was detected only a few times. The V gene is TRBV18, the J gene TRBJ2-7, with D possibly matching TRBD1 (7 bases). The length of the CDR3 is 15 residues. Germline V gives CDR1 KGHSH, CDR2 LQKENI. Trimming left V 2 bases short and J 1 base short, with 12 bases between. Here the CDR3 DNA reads TGTGCCAGCTCACCAGGTCAGGGGGGATCCTACGAGCAGTACTTC. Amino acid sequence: CASSPGQGGSYEQYF. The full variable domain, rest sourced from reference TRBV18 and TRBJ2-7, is NAGVMQNPRHLVRRRGQEARLRCSPMKGHSHVYWYRQLPEEGLKFMVYLQKENIIDESGMPKERFSAEFPKEGPSILRIQQVVRGDSAAYFCASSPGQGGSYEQYFGPGTRLTVT.

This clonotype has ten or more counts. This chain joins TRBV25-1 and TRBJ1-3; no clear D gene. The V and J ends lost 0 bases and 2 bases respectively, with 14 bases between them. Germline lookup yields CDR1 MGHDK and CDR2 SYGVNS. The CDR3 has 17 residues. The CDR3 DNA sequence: TGTGCCAGCAGTGAATATGATCGGAAGGGTCCTGGAAACACCATATATTTT. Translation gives CASSEYDRKGPGNTIYF.

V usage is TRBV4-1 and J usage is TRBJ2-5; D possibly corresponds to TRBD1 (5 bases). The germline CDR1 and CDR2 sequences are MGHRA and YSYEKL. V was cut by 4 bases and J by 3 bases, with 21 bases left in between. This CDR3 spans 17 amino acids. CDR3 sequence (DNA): TGCGCCAGCAGCCTAAGTGGACATCAAACCTTAAAAGAGACCCAGTACTTC. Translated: CASSLSGHQTLKETQYF.

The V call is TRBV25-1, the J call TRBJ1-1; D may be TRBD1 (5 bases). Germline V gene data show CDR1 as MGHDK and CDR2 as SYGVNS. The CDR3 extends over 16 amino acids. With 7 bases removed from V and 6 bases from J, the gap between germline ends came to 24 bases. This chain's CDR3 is CASKDRGQFGIPEAFF. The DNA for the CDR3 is TGTGCCAGCAAGGATAGGGGTCAGTTTGGGATCCCTGAAGCTTTCTTT.

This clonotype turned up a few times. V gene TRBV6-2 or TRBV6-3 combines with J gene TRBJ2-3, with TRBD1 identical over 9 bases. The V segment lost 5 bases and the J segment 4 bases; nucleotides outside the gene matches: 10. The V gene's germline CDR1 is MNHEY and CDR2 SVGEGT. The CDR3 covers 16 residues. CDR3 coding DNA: TGTGCCAGCAGTACCTGGACAGGGGCCGGGGCAGATACGCAGTATTTT. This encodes CASSTWTGAGADTQYF.

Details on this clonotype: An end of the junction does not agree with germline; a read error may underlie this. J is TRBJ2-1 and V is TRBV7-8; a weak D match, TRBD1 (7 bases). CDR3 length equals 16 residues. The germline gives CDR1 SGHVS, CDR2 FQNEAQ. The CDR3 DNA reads TGTGCCGGCAGCCAGCAGGGGGGAAGGTCCTACAATGAGCAGTTCTTC. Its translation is CAGSQQGGRSYNEQFF. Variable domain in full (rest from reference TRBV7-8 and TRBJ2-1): GAGVSQSPRYKVAKRGQDVALRCDPISGHVSLFWYQQALGQGPEFLTYFQNEAQLDKSGLPSDRFFAERPEGSVSTLKIQRTQQEDSAVYLCAGSQQGGRSYNEQFFGPGTRLTVL.

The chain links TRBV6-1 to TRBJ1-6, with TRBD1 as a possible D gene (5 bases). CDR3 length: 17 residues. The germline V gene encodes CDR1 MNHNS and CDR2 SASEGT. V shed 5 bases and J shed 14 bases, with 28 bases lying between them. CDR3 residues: CASSPPRGSPNQLTLHF. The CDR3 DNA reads TGTGCCAGCAGTCCCCCCCGGGGCAGTCCAAACCAACTGACCCTCCACTTT.

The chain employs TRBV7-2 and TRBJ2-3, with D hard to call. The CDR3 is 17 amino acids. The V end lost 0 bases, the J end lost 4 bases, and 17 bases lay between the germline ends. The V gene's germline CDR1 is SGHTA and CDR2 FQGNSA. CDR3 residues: CASSLARTLDGADTQYF. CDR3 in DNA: TGTGCCAGCAGCTTAGCGCGCACCCTGGATGGGGCAGATACGCAGTATTTT.

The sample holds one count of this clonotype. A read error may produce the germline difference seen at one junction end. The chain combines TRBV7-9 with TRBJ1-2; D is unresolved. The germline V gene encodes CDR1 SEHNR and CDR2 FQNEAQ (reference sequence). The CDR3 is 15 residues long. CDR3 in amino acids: CTSSWGGRLNYGYTF. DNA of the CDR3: TGTACCAGCAGCTGGGGAGGGCGATTAAACTATGGCTACACCTTC.

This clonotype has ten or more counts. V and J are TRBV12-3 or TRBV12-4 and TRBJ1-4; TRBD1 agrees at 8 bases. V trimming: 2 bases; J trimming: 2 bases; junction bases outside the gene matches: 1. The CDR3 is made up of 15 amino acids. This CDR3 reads CASSLQGATNEKLFF. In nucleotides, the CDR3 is TGTGCCAGCAGTTTACAGGGGGCTACTAATGAAAAACTGTTTTTT.

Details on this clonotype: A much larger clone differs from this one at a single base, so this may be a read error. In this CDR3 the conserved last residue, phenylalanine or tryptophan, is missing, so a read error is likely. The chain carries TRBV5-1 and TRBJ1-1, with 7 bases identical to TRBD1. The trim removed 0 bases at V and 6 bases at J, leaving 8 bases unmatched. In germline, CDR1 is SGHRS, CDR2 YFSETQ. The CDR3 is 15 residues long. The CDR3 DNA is TGCGCCAGCAGCTTGGATATTACAGGGGTCTCTGAAGCTTTCTCT. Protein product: CASSLDITGVSEAFS.

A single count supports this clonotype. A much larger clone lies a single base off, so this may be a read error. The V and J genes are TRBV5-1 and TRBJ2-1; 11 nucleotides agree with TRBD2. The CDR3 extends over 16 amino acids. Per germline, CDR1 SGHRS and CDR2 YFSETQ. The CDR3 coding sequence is TGCGCCGGCAGCTCCTCGGCTAGCGGGGGGTACAATGAGCAGTTCTTC. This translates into CAGSSSASGGYNEQFF. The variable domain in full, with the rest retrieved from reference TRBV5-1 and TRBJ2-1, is KAGVTQTPRYLIKTRGQQVTLSCSPISGHRSVSWYQQTPGQGLQFLFEYFSETQRNKGNFPGRFSGRQFSNSRSEMNVSTLELGDSALYLCAGSSSASGGYNEQFFGPGTRLTVL.

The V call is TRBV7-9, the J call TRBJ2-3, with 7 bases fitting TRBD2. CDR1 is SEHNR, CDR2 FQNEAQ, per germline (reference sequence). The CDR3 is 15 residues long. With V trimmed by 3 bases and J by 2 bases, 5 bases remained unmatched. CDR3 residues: CASSFSSGPTDTQYF. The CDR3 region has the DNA TGTGCCAGCAGCTTCTCTAGCGGACCCACAGATACGCAGTATTTT.

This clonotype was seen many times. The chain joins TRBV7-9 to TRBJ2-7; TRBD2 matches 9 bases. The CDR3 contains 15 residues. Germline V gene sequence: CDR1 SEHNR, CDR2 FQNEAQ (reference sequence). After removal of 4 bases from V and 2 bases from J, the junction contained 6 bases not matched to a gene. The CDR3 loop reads CASSSLAGAAYEQYF. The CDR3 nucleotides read TGTGCCAGCAGCTCCTTAGCGGGGGCCGCCTACGAGCAGTACTTC.

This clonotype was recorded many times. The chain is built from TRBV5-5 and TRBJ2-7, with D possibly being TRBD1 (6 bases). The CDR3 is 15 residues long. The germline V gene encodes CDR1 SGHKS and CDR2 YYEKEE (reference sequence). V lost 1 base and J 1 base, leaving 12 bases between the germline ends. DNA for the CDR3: TGTGCCAGCAGCTTGAGCAGGGGCAATTCCTACGAGCAGTACGTC. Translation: CASSLSRGNSYEQYV.

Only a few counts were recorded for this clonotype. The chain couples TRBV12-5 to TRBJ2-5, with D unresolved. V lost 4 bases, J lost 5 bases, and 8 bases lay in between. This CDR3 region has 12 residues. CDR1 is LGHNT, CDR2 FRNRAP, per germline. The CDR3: CASGSNSETQYF. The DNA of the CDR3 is TGTGCTAGTGGTTCTAATTCGGAGACCCAGTACTTC.

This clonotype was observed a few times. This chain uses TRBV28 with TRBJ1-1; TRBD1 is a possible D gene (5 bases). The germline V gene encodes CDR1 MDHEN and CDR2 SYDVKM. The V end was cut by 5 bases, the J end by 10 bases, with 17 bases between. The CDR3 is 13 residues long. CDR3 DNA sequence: TGTGCCAGCAGTGCCCAGGGACCGCCGGGAGCTTTCTTT. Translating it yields CASSAQGPPGAFF.

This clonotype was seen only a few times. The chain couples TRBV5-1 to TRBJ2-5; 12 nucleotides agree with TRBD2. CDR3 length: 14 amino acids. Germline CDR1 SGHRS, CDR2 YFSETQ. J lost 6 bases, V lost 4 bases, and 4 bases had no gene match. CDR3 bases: TGCGCCAGCAGCGCGACTAGCGGGGGACAGACCCAGTACTTC. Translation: CASSATSGGQTQYF.

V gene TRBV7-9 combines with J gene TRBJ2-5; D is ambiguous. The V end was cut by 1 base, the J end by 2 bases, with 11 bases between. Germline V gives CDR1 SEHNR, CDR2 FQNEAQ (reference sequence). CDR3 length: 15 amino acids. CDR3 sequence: CASSLVSLNQETQYF. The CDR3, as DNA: TGTGCCAGCAGCTTAGTTTCACTAAATCAAGAGACCCAGTACTTC. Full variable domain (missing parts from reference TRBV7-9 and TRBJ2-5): DTGVSQNPRHKITKRGQNVTFRCDPISEHNRLYWYRQTLGQGPEFLTYFQNEAQLEKSRLLSDRFSAERPKGSFSTLEIQRTEQGDSAMYLCASSLVSLNQETQYFGPGTRLLVL.

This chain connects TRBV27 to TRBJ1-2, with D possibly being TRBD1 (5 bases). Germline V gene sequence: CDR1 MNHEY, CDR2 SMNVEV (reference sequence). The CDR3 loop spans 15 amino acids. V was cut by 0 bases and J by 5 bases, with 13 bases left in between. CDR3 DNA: TGTGCCAGCAGTTTATCCATCGGGACGGCGTATGGCTACACCTTC. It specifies CASSLSIGTAYGYTF.